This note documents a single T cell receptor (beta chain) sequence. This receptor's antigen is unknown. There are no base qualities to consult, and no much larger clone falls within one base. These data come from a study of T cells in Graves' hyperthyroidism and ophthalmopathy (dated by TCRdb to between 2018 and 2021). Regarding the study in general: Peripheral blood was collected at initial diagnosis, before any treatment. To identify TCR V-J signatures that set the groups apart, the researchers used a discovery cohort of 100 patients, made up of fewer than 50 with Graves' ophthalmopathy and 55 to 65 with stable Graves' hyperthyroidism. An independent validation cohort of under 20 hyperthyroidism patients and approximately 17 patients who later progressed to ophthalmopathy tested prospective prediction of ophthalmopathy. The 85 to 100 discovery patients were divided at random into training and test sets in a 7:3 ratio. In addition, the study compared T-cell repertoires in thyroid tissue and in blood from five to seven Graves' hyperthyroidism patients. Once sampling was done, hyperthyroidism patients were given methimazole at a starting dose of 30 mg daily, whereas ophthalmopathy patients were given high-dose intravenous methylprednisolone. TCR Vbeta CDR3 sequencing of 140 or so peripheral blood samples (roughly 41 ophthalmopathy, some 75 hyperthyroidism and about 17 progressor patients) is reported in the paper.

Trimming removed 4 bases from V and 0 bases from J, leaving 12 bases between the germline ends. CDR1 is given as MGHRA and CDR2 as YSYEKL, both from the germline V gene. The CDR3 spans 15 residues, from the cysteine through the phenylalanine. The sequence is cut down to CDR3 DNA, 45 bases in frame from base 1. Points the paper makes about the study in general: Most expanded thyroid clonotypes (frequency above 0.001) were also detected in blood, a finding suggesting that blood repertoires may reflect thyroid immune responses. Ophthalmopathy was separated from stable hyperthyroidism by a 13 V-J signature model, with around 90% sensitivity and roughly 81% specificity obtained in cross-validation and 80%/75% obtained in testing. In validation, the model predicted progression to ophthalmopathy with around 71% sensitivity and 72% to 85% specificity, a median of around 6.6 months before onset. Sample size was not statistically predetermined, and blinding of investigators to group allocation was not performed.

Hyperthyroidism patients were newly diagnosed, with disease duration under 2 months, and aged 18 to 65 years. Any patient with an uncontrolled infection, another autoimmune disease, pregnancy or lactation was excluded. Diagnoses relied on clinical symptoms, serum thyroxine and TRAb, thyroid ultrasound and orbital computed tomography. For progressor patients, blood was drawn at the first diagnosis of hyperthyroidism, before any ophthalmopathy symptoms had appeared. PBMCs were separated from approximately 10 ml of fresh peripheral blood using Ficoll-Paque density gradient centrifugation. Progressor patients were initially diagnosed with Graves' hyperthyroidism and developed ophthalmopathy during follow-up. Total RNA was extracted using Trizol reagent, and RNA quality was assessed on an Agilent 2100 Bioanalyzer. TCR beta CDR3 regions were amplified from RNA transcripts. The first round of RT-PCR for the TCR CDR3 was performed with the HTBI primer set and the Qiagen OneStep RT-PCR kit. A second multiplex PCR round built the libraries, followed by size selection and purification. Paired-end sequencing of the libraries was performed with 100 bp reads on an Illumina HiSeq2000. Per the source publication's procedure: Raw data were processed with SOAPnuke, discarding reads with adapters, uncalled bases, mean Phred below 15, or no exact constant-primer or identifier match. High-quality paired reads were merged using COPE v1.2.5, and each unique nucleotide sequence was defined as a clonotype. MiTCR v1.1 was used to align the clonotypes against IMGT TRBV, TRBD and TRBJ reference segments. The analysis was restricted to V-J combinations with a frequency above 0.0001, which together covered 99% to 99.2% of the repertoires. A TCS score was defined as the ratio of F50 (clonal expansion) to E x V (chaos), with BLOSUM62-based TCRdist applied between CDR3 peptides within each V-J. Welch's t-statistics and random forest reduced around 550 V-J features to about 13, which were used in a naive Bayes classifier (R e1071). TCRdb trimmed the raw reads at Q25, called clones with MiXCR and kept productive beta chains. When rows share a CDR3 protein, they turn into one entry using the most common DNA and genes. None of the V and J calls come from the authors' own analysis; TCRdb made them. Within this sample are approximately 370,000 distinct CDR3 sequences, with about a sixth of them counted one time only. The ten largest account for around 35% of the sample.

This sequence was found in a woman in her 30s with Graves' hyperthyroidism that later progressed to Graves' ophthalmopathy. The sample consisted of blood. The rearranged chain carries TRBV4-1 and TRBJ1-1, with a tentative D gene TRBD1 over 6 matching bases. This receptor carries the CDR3 CASSRRTGLNTEAFF. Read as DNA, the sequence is TGCGCCAGCAGCCGTCGTACAGGGCTGAACACTGAAGCTTTCTTT.